This T cell receptor (beta chain) is drawn from a study of read filtering for tumor transcriptome and immune sequencing. Molecular barcoded adaptors covering alpha/delta and beta/gamma chains were used on about 390 ng RNA. TCRdb used MiXCR to reprocess the reads, holding one entry per CDR3 protein. The sample lists about 62,000 distinct CDR3 sequences; around 20% were seen once. CDR1 SGHRS and CDR2 YFSETQ come from the germline V gene. CDR3 length: 11 amino acids. V was shortened by 4 bases and J by 2 bases, with 3 bases between the two germline ends. This clonotype was detected ten times or more. Sequencing was done on a sample of a population of CD138-negative cells sorted from bone marrow. This chain connects TRBV5-1 to TRBJ2-5; no clear D. This clonotype was obtained from a donor aged 40 or older with multiple myeloma. Written as DNA, the CDR3 is TGCGCCAGCAGCCAACAAGAGACCCAGTACTTC. This encodes CASSQQETQYF.